This TCR beta chain was recovered during a study of T cell responses to AZD1222 COVID-19 vaccine. This CDR3 has 18 amino acids. V lost 1 base and J lost 5; bases outside the gene matches: 14. CDR1 is SGHAT, CDR2 FQNNGV, per germline. The repertoire was sequenced with immunoSEQ multiplex PCR; TCRdb's copy has only in-frame clones and lacks some. The table includes 150,000 to 200,000 clones, 88% detected once. The V and J genes are TRBV11-2 and TRBJ2-5, with TRBD2 identical over 9 bases. Specimen: peripheral blood, collected 28 days after the second AZD1222 dose. The receptor was isolated from an adult who received the AZD1222 COVID-19 vaccine. This chain's CDR3 is CASSLVGGSGGFRETQYF. The DNA of the CDR3 is TGTGCCAGCAGCTTAGTAGGAGGTAGCGGGGGTTTCCGGGAGACCCAGTACTTC.